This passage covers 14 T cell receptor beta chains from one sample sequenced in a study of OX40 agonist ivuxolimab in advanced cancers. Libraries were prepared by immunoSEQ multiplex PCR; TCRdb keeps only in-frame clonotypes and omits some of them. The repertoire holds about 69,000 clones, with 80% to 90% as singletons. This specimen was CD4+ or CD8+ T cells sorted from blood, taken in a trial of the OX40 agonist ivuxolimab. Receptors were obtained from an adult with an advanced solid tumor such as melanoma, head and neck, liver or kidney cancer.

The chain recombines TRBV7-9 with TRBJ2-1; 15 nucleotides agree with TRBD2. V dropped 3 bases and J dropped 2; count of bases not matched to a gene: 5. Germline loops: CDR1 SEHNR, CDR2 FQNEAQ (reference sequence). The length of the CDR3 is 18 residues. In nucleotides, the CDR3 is TGTGCCAGCAGCTTCCCGGGACTAGCGGGGGGTCCCTACAATGAGCAGTTCTTC. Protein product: CASSFPGLAGGPYNEQFF.

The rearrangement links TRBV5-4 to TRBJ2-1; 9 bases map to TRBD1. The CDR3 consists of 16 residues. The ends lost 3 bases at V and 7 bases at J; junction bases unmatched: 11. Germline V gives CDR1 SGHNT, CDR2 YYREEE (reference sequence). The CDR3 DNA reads TGTGCCAGCAGCTCCACCGGGACAGGGTTCGTAAATGAGCAGTTCTTC. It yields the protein CASSSTGTGFVNEQFF.

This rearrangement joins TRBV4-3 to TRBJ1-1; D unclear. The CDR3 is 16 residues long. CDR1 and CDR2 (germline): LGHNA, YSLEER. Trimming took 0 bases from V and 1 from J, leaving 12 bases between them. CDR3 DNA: TGCGCCAGCAGCCAAGATAGGTGGCTGGGGAACACTGAAGCTTTCTTT. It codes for CASSQDRWLGNTEAFF.

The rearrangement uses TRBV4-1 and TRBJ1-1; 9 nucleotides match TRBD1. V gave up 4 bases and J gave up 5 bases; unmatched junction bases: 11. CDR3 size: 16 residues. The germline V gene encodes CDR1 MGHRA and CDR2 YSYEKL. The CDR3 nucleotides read TGCGCCAGCAGCCTTAGTCCGGGACAGGGAAGAACTGAAGCTTTCTTT. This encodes CASSLSPGQGRTEAFF.

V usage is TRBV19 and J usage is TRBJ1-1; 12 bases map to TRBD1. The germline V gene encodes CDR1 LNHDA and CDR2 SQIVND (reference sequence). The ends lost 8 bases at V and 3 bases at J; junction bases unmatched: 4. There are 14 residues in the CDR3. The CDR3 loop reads CASSGTGGYTEAFF. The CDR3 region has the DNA TGTGCCAGTTCCGGGACAGGGGGCTACACTGAAGCTTTCTTT.

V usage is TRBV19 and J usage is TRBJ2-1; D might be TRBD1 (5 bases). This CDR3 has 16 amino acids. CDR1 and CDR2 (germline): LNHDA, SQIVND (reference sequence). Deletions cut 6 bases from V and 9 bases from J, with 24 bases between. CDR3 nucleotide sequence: TGTGCCAGTAGACAAACTTCCAGAGGCAGGGAAGCTGAGCAGTTCTTC. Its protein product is CASRQTSRGREAEQFF.

The CDR3 nucleotides read TGTGCCAGCAGTTACTCGAAAATCGGCGGCAGTGGCTACACCTTC. Translating it yields CASSYSKIGGSGYTF. V gene TRBV6-5 combines with J gene TRBJ1-2; D gene uncertain. V was cut by 0 bases and J by 7 bases, with 15 bases left in between. CDR1 and CDR2 (germline): MNHEY, SVGAGI. This CDR3 comprises 15 residues.

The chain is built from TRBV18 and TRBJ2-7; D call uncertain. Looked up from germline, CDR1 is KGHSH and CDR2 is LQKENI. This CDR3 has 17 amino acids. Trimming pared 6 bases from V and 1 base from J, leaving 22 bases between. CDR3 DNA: TGTGCCAGCTCTACGACTGGCGAGAACGGTAATTCCTACGAGCAGTACTTC. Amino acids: CASSTTGENGNSYEQYF.

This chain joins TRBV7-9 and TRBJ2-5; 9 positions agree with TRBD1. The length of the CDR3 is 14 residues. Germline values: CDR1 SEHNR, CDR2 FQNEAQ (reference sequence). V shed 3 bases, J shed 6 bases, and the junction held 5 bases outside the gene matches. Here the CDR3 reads CASSFSDRGQTQYF. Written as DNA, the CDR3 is TGTGCCAGCAGCTTTTCGGACAGGGGACAGACCCAGTACTTC.

The DNA of the CDR3 is TGCGCCAGCAGCCAAGACGGAAAGACAGTTTCCTACGAGCAGTACTTC. Translated, it gives CASSQDGKTVSYEQYF. The gene calls are TRBV4-1 and TRBJ2-5, with a tentative D call TRBD1 (5 bases). With the DNA end fitting TRBJ2-7 better, the J assignment may be wrong. CDR3 length: 16 amino acids. Per germline, CDR1 MGHRA and CDR2 YSYEKL.

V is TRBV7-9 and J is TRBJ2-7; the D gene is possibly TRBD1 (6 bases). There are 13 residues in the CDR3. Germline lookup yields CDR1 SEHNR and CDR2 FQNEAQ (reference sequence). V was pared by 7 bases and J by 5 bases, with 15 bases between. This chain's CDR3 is CASTVRGVDEQYF. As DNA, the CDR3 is TGTGCCAGCACCGTCAGGGGAGTAGACGAGCAGTACTTC.

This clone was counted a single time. The CDR3 DNA reads TGTGCCAGCAGTTTATCTAGCGGGAGATATTTTGAGCAGTTCTTC. As protein: CASSLSSGRYFEQFF. J is TRBJ2-1 and V is TRBV27, with 9 bases fitting TRBD2. With 0 bases clipped from V and 9 bases from J, the junction kept 6 bases outside the gene matches. Looked up from germline, CDR1 is MNHEY and CDR2 is SMNVEV (reference sequence). The CDR3 is 15 residues long.

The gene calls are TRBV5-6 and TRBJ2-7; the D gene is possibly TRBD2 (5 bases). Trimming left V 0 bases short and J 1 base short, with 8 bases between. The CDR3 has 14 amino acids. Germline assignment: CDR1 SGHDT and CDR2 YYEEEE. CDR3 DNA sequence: TGTGCCAGCAGCTTGGATCGGGGTTCCTACGAGCAGTACTTC. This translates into CASSLDRGSYEQYF.

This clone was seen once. CDR3 sequence: CASSSWPRQTYGYTF. The DNA for the CDR3 is TGTGCCAGCAGCTCCTGGCCCCGACAGACCTATGGCTACACCTTC. V and J are TRBV5-6 and TRBJ1-2, with a tentative D call TRBD1 (5 bases). The V end was cut by 3 bases, the J end by 4 bases, with 16 bases between. Germline loops: CDR1 SGHDT, CDR2 YYEEEE. CDR3 size: 15 residues.